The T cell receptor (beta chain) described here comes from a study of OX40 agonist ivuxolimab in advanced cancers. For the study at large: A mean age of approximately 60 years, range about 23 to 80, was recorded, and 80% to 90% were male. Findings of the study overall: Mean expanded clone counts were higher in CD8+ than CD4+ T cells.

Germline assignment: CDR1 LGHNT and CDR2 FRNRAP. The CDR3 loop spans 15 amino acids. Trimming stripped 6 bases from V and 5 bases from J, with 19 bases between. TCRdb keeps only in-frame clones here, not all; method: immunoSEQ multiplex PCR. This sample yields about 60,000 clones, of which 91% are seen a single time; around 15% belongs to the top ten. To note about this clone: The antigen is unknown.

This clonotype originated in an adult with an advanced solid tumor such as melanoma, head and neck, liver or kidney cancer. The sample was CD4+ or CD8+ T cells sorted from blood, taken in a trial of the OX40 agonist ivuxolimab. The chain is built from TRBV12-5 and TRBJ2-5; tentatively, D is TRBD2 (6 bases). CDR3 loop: CASGSGDLEGETQYF. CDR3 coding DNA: TGTGCTAGTGGCTCCGGGGACTTGGAAGGGGAGACCCAGTACTTC.